This passage covers 5 T cell receptor beta chains from one sample sequenced in a study of T cell changes during pregnancy in multiple sclerosis. The data were produced by immunoSEQ multiplex PCR, yet TCRdb's version contains in-frame clones alone and is incomplete. This table has about 36,000 clones, 91% appearing once. The material sequenced was CD4+ T cells from peripheral blood mononuclear cells, taken in the second trimester of pregnancy. These receptors came from a female donor in good health, enrolled as a control in a pregnancy study.

The chain has TRBV6-1 and TRBJ1-1; 8 positions match TRBD1. Unmatched junction bases numbered 7, after V lost 4 bases and J lost 6 bases. Germline values: CDR1 MNHNS, CDR2 SASEGT. CDR3 length: 14 amino acids. The CDR3 region is CASSGSGGGAEAFF. In DNA form, the CDR3 reads TGTGCCAGCAGTGGGTCAGGGGGCGGGGCTGAAGCTTTCTTT.

The chain is built from TRBV7-2 and TRBJ2-7; a weak D match, TRBD2 (6 bases). The CDR3 totals 15 residues. The V gene lost 2 bases and the J gene lost 0 bases, with 11 bases spanning the gap. Per the germline V gene, CDR1 is SGHTA and CDR2 is FQGNSA. This CDR3 is CASSLSAGSSYEQYF. The CDR3 DNA sequence: TGTGCCAGCAGCTTATCAGCCGGGAGCTCCTACGAGCAGTACTTC.

This clone was observed a single time. This CDR3 reads CASSQTSGSTDTQYF. The CDR3, as DNA: TGTGCCAGCTCACAGACTAGCGGAAGCACAGATACGCAGTATTTT. The chain couples TRBV18 to TRBJ2-3; the match to TRBD2 covers 9 bases. The CDR3 totals 15 residues. The J segment lost 0 bases and the V segment lost 4 bases, leaving 2 bases of the junction unmatched. CDR1 KGHSH and CDR2 LQKENI come from the germline V gene.

This clone has only one observation. The chain joins TRBV2 to TRBJ2-7, with TRBD2 matching 7 bases. There are 13 residues in the CDR3. From germline, CDR1 is SNHLY and CDR2 FYNNEI. The junction had 7 bases not matched to a gene; V was cut back by 7 bases and J by 4 bases. CDR3 nucleotides: TGTGCCAGCAACGGCGGGGGTAGGTACGAGCAGTACTTC. Protein sequence: CASNGGGRYEQYF.

Worth noting for this clone: The germline gene is not matched at one end of the junction; a read error may be the cause. The chain combines TRBV28 with TRBJ1-5, with no clear D. This CDR3 region has 14 residues. Germline V gene sequence: CDR1 MDHEN, CDR2 SYDVKM. The CDR3 DNA reads TGTGCCAGCCGTTTGACGGGTGGGAATCAGCCCCAGCATTTT. It translates to CASRLTGGNQPQHF.